What follows describes a single TCR delta chain. The antigen is not known. This DNA translates differently at residue 14 from the TCRdb protein, which is that of a much larger clone; a read error is likely, and the protein shown is the DNA's own translation. Vgamma9/Vdelta2+ and Vdelta2-negative gammadelta T cells were flow-sorted from PBMC for bulk sequencing. Germline CDR1 and CDR2: TSWWSYY and QGS. This CDR3 has 19 residues. The data were taken from a study of γδ T cells in repeated Plasmodium falciparum infection. Study information: Donors had four controlled P. falciparum NF54 infections over roughly 620 days. Sampling occurred at baseline, pre-infection for selected infections, and 21 days post-infection. Study-wide results and caveats: Compared with Australian children, Malian Vdelta2-negative repertoires seemed more clonal, less diverse, less shared.

Each sorted gammadelta sample had TRG and TRD chains sequenced. TCRdb re-processed the multiplex PCR reads using CATT. The sample yields around 86,000 delta-chain clones, around 1.4% seen once. The J gene is TRDJ3, the V gene TRDV1; 11 nucleotides match TRDD3. The J gene, missing from TCRdb, was assigned here through DNA to germline matching. The specimen sequenced was gamma-delta T cells from blood. The clonotype was recovered from a pool of human donors (malaria-infected and uninfected, not separated). CDR3 region: CALGEKLLGDIWDPRQMFF. The CDR3 coding sequence is TGTGCTCTTGGGGAAAAGTTACTGGGGGATATATGGGACCCCCGACAGATGTTTTTC.